Below, 17 T cell receptor beta chains from the same sample are listed, as sequenced in a study of shared clonotypes between healthy human individuals. Naive CD8 isolation took CD45RO-negative cells positively selected for CCR7 and excluded terminally differentiated effector memory CD45RA+ cells. The repertoire was sequenced with immunoSEQ multiplex PCR; TCRdb's copy has only in-frame clones and lacks some. The sample has around 1.9 million clones; about 93% are singletons. Sequencing was done on a sample of naive CD8+ T cells from PBMCs. The source is a man between 18 and 35 years old in good health. Some clones in this sample may be carry-over from other donors' samples.

The chain carries TRBV28 and TRBJ2-3; no firm D call. Trimming shortened V by 7 bases and J by 7 bases, and 18 bases separated the two germline ends. Per the germline V gene, CDR1 is MDHEN and CDR2 is SYDVKM. The CDR3 has 14 amino acids. As DNA, the CDR3 is TGTGCCAGCACCACCCAAATAAACGAGTATACGCAGTATTTT. This sequence encodes CASTTQINEYTQYF.

The J gene is TRBJ2-1, the V gene TRBV27; tentatively, D is TRBD1 (6 bases). Germline loops: CDR1 MNHEY, CDR2 SMNVEV (reference sequence). Between the trimmed V and J ends, which lost 6 bases and 0 bases, there was a span of 9 bases. The CDR3 consists of 14 residues. In DNA form, the CDR3 reads TGTGCCAGCAGCGGACAGAACTCCTACAATGAGCAGTTCTTC. Its translation is CASSGQNSYNEQFF.

This clone was counted only a few times. The J gene is TRBJ1-5, the V gene TRBV28; 8 nucleotides match TRBD1. With V trimmed by 1 base and J by 4 bases, 3 bases remained unmatched. CDR1 MDHEN and CDR2 SYDVKM come from the germline V gene. The CDR3 runs to 15 residues. The CDR3 DNA reads TGTGCCAGCAGTTTATCGTACAGGGGGAATCAGCCCCAGCATTTT. Its translation: CASSLSYRGNQPQHF.

The chain joins TRBV27 to TRBJ1-2; possibly TRBD1 for D (6 bases). CDR1 is MNHEY, CDR2 SMNVEV, per germline (reference sequence). The CDR3 spans 16 residues. V gave up 3 bases and J gave up 2 bases, with 16 bases separating them. CDR3 in DNA: TGTGCCAGCAGTTTCGCCTGGACAGCCTTAAACTATGGCTACACCTTC. This codes for CASSFAWTALNYGYTF.

J is TRBJ1-5 and V is TRBV9; the D is unclear. V dropped 0 bases and J dropped 5 bases, with 12 bases sitting between them. From germline, CDR1 is SGDLS and CDR2 YYNGEE. This CDR3 comprises 15 residues. In nucleotides, the CDR3 is TGTGCCAGCAGCGTAGATGGGAGCAGCGATCAGCCCCAGCATTTT. Its protein is CASSVDGSSDQPQHF.

V and J are TRBV12-5 and TRBJ2-5; 9 nucleotides agree with TRBD1. Germline lookup yields CDR1 LGHNT and CDR2 FRNRAP. V lost 1 base and J lost 5; bases outside the gene matches: 8. The length of the CDR3 is 16 residues. This chain's CDR3 is CASGLEGTGIRETQYF. CDR3 coding DNA: TGTGCTAGTGGTTTGGAGGGGACAGGGATTCGCGAGACCCAGTACTTC. The full variable domain, with the rest looked up from reference TRBV12-5 and TRBJ2-5, is DARVTQTPRHKVTEMGQEVTMRCQPILGHNTVFWYRQTMMQGLELLAYFRNRAPLDDSGMPKDRFSAEMPDATLATLKIQPSEPRDSAVYFCASGLEGTGIRETQYFGPGTRLLVL.

The chain carries TRBV6-5 and TRBJ2-6; possibly TRBD1 for D (6 bases). CDR3 size: 15 residues. Germline lookup yields CDR1 MNHEY and CDR2 SVGAGI. Deletions cut 7 bases from V and 3 bases from J, with 13 bases between. CDR3 DNA sequence: TGTGCCAGCATCCCCAGGGGTTTTGGGGCCAACGTCCTGACTTTC. It translates to CASIPRGFGANVLTF.

This chain links TRBV7-9 with TRBJ1-4; 9 bases map to TRBD1. After removal of 4 bases from V and 6 bases from J, the junction contained 9 bases not matched to a gene. Germline V gene data show CDR1 as SEHNR and CDR2 as FQNEAQ (reference sequence). This CDR3 comprises 16 residues. This CDR3 is CASSSTGTGWDEKLFF. The CDR3 bases are TGTGCCAGCAGCTCGACCGGGACAGGGTGGGATGAAAAACTGTTTTTT.

The chain is built from TRBV6-5 and TRBJ2-2; D tentatively reads TRBD1 or TRBD2 (5 bases each). Trimming cost V 6 bases and J 0 bases, with 11 bases left between them. CDR3 length equals 15 residues. Germline loops: CDR1 MNHEY, CDR2 SVGAGI. The DNA for the CDR3 is TGTGCCAGCAGAGATGGGACGGCGAACACCGGGGAGCTGTTTTTT. Its translation: CASRDGTANTGELFF.

This chain uses TRBV7-9 with TRBJ2-5; 9 nucleotides agree with TRBD2. Trimming removed 4 bases from V and 0 bases from J; junction bases left unmatched: 6. Germline CDR1 is SEHNR and CDR2 is FQNEAQ (reference sequence). The length of the CDR3 is 16 residues. The CDR3 sequence is CASSSQTSGNQETQYF. In nucleotides, the CDR3 is TGTGCCAGCAGCTCGCAGACTAGCGGAAACCAAGAGACCCAGTACTTC.

This sequence joins TRBV7-2 and TRBJ2-7; a weak D match, TRBD2 (5 bases). There are 14 residues in the CDR3. Trimming left V 4 bases short and J 5 bases short, with 15 bases between. Germline CDR1 SGHTA, CDR2 FQGNSA. DNA for the CDR3: TGTGCCAGCAGCTCAACTAGATCATCCGACGAGCAGTACTTC. Translated: CASSSTRSSDEQYF.

The rearrangement uses TRBV7-9 and TRBJ1-3; 7 bases match TRBD1. This CDR3 has 16 residues. CDR1 and CDR2 from the germline V gene are SEHNR and FQNEAQ (reference sequence). The V gene end was trimmed by 1 base and the J gene end by 4 bases; junction bases not matched to a gene: 7. Here the CDR3 DNA reads TGTGCCAGCAGCTTAGTGGGGACAGAGCGGGGAAACACCATATATTTT. Its protein product is CASSLVGTERGNTIYF.

The V gene is TRBV28, the J gene TRBJ2-3, with a weak D call TRBD2 (6 bases). Germline CDR1 reads MDHEN; CDR2 reads SYDVKM. V lost 5 bases to trimming and J lost 2 bases, with 11 bases between them. The CDR3 has 14 residues. CDR3 loop: CASSPTRDTDTQYF. For the CDR3, the DNA is TGTGCCAGCAGTCCGACTAGGGACACAGATACGCAGTATTTT.

The V call is TRBV19, the J call TRBJ2-1; either TRBD1 or TRBD2 may fit D (5 bases each). Germline V gene sequence: CDR1 LNHDA, CDR2 SQIVND (reference sequence). Deletions cut 1 base from V and 9 bases from J, with 7 bases between. The CDR3 is 12 residues long. The CDR3 spells CASSIGGIEQFF. The CDR3 nucleotides read TGTGCCAGTAGTATAGGGGGGATTGAGCAGTTCTTC.

V is TRBV11-2 and J is TRBJ2-2; tentative D call: TRBD2 (6 bases). V was clipped by 7 bases and J by 5 bases, with 26 bases between them. Germline values: CDR1 SGHAT, CDR2 FQNNGV. The CDR3 has 18 residues. Here the CDR3 reads CASMGRRRDEGTTGELFF. DNA of the CDR3: TGTGCCAGCATGGGGAGACGGAGGGATGAAGGGACGACCGGGGAGCTGTTTTTT. The full variable domain, its missing parts supplied by reference TRBV11-2 and TRBJ2-2, is EAGVAQSPRYKIIEKRQSVAFWCNPISGHATLYWYQQILGQGPKLLIQFQNNGVVDDSQLPKDRFSAERLKGVDSTLKIQPAKLEDSAVYLCASMGRRRDEGTTGELFFGEGSRLTVL.

As for this clone: Within the sample, other DNA sequences also encode this same CDR3. V usage is TRBV27 and J usage is TRBJ2-3; 9 bases match TRBD2. The trim removed 2 bases at V and 0 bases at J, leaving 0 bases unmatched. Looked up from germline, CDR1 is MNHEY and CDR2 is SMNVEV (reference sequence). This CDR3 is built from 15 residues. CDR3 sequence: CASSLLAGSTDTQYF. The DNA for the CDR3 is TGTGCCAGCAGTTTACTAGCGGGAAGCACAGATACGCAGTATTTT.

The chain couples TRBV27 to TRBJ2-7, with TRBD2 matching 7 bases. V gave up 0 bases and J gave up 2 bases; unmatched junction bases: 4. CDR3 length: 15 residues. Per germline, CDR1 MNHEY and CDR2 SMNVEV (reference sequence). The CDR3 nucleotides read TGTGCCAGCAGTTTATCTGCTAGCGGAGCCTACGAGCAGTACTTC. Translated: CASSLSASGAYEQYF.